A single sample gave rise to the 15 T cell receptor beta chains below, sequenced in a study of human T cells and chemical hapten exposure. The time point denotes: pre-sensitization, week 0. Documented treatment: therapeutic diphenylcyclopropenone sensitization with weekly scalp DPC. TCRdb recomputed calls from the RACE reads with MiXCR, one row per CDR3 protein. Of fewer than 140,000 distinct CDR3 sequences in the sample, less than 15% were seen once. The sample in question was whole blood, obtained in connection with sensitization to the hapten diphenylcyclopropenone (DPC). These receptors were taken from a woman between 45 and 60 years old with alopecia areata. Some clones in this sample may be carry-over from other donors' samples.

This clonotype came up a few times. The chain joins TRBV19 to TRBJ2-3; D is unresolved. CDR3 length: 16 amino acids. V lost 4 bases to trimming and J lost 2 bases, with 16 bases between them. Germline values: CDR1 LNHDA, CDR2 SQIVND (reference sequence). The CDR3 nucleotides are TGTGCCAGTAGTAGGGCAGGCCGCGCCTTCACAGATACGCAGTATTTT. As protein: CASSRAGRAFTDTQYF.

There are many counts of this clonotype. Compared with germline, one end of the junction differs, possibly owing to a read error. V usage is TRBV7-2 and J usage is TRBJ1-5, with 7 bases identical to TRBD1. Germline V gene data show CDR1 as SGHTA and CDR2 as FQGNSA. CDR3 length: 14 residues. Here the CDR3 reads CASSLDRVRGPQHF. DNA for the CDR3: TGTGCCAGCAGTTTAGACAGGGTCAGAGGGCCCCAGCATTTT.

The CDR3 sequence is CASSVRDISYEQYF. The CDR3 bases are TGTGCCAGCAGTGTTCGAGATATCTCCTACGAGCAGTACTTC. The chain carries TRBV6-1 and TRBJ2-7; D is unclear. This CDR3 is built from 14 residues. V was cut by 4 bases and J by 0 bases, with 10 bases left in between. From germline, CDR1 is MNHNS and CDR2 SASEGT.

The table lists this clonotype with many counts. J is TRBJ1-1 and V is TRBV7-9; maybe TRBD1 (6 bases). This CDR3 has 14 amino acids. Deletions cut 5 bases from V and 1 base from J, with 11 bases between. Looked up from germline, CDR1 is SEHNR and CDR2 is FQNEAQ (reference sequence). The DNA for the CDR3 is TGTGCCAGCAGCCCCCAACAGGGGAACACTGAAGCTTTCTTT. It yields the protein CASSPQQGNTEAFF.

This clonotype was observed at least ten times. This chain connects TRBV7-6 to TRBJ1-4; 9 nucleotides align to TRBD1. V lost 0 bases, J lost 8 bases, and 13 bases stayed unmatched. Germline loops: CDR1 SGHVS, CDR2 FNYEAQ. This CDR3 is built from 18 residues. This chain's CDR3 is CASSLALTPGTGNEKLFF. The CDR3 nucleotides read TGTGCCAGCAGCTTAGCCCTAACCCCCGGGACAGGGAACGAAAAACTGTTTTTT.

This clonotype was counted between two and nine times. This chain links TRBV4-3 with TRBJ2-5; no definite D call. Germline assignment: CDR1 LGHNA and CDR2 YSLEER. V was clipped by 0 bases and J by 4 bases, with 9 bases between them. This CDR3 region has 14 residues. The CDR3 is CASSQDTIGETQYF. In nucleotides, the CDR3 is TGCGCCAGCAGCCAAGATACGATAGGAGAGACCCAGTACTTC.

This clonotype has just a few counts. The J gene is TRBJ1-5, the V gene TRBV7-9; 7 bases align to TRBD1. Germline values: CDR1 SEHNR, CDR2 FQNEAQ (reference sequence). V was clipped by 3 bases and J by 7 bases; unmatched bases: 6. CDR3 length equals 14 residues. This CDR3 reads CASSLTGMNQPQHF. The CDR3 coding sequence is TGTGCCAGCAGCTTGACAGGGATGAACCAGCCCCAGCATTTT.

The chain joins TRBV29-1 to TRBJ2-1; D unresolved. Trimming stripped 1 base from V and 9 bases from J, with 10 bases between. Germline V CDR1 and CDR2: SQVTM, ANQGSEA. CDR3 length: 12 amino acids. The CDR3 nucleotides are TGCAGCGTTGAAGCGAGACTGGGTGAGCAGTTCTTC. Its translation is CSVEARLGEQFF.

This clonotype was found many times. The chain recombines TRBV4-2 with TRBJ2-1; 9 bases agree with TRBD2. The CDR3 is made up of 16 amino acids. Unmatched junction bases numbered 8, after V lost 3 bases and J lost 5 bases. Germline V CDR1 and CDR2: LGHNA, YNFKEQ. CDR3 region: CASSHFSGSTDNEQFF. The CDR3 nucleotides are TGTGCCAGCAGCCATTTTAGCGGGAGTACGGACAATGAGCAGTTCTTC.

The chain couples TRBV5-1 to TRBJ2-2; the D call may be TRBD1 or TRBD2 (6 bases each). CDR3 length: 16 amino acids. V gave up 4 bases and J gave up 1 base, with 14 bases separating them. Germline-derived CDR1 and CDR2 are SGHRS and YFSETQ. CDR3 residues: CASSQMGGENTGELFF. The CDR3 DNA follows: TGCGCCAGCAGCCAAATGGGGGGCGAGAACACCGGGGAGCTGTTTTTT.

The J gene is TRBJ2-1, the V gene TRBV19, with D possibly matching TRBD1 (5 bases). CDR1 is LNHDA, CDR2 SQIVND, per germline (reference sequence). The CDR3 length is 13 residues. Trimming removed 2 bases at V and 8 bases at J, with 10 bases between. CDR3 nucleotide sequence: TGTGCCAGTAGTATACAGGGTGGGGATGAGCAGTTCTTC. It translates to CASSIQGGDEQFF.

In its sample, this clonotype was seen a few times. This chain connects TRBV6-2 or TRBV6-3 to TRBJ1-5; D gene ambiguous. The ends were cut back, 5 bases at V and 5 bases at J, with 13 bases in the middle. The germline gives CDR1 MNHEY, CDR2 SVGEGT. There are 14 residues in the CDR3. The CDR3 DNA reads TGTGCCAGCAGTCAGGATCCTACTTATCAGCCCCAGCATTTT. It yields the protein CASSQDPTYQPQHF.

CDR3 nucleotide sequence: TGTGCCATCCGACCGACTAGCTCCTACGAGCAGTACTTC. Translated, it gives CAIRPTSSYEQYF. The gene calls are TRBV27 and TRBJ2-7; tentative D call: TRBD2 (6 bases). This CDR3 has 13 amino acids. V dropped 10 bases and J dropped 0 bases, with 13 bases sitting between them. CDR1 MNHEY and CDR2 SMNVEV come from the germline V gene (reference sequence).

This clonotype was counted many times. The chain couples TRBV7-9 to TRBJ2-1; 8 nucleotides line up with TRBD1. V shed 3 bases and J 7 bases; nucleotides not matched to a gene: 11. The germline gives CDR1 SEHNR, CDR2 FQNEAQ (reference sequence). The CDR3 covers 16 residues. CDR3 sequence: CASSFMTGVDGNEQFF. The CDR3 DNA is TGTGCCAGCAGCTTTATGACAGGGGTCGACGGAAATGAGCAGTTCTTC.

This clonotype has only a few counts. This sequence joins TRBV6-5 and TRBJ2-1, with TRBD1 as a possible D gene (6 bases). CDR3 length: 12 amino acids. Trimming stripped 5 bases from V and 9 bases from J, with 11 bases between. Germline lookup yields CDR1 MNHEY and CDR2 SVGAGI. CDR3 protein: CASSPPRGEQFF. The CDR3 DNA is TGTGCCAGCAGTCCACCCAGGGGTGAGCAGTTCTTC.